This T cell receptor (beta chain) was observed in a study of blood T cell repertoires in COVID-19. In the study overall: The samples span acute and convalescent COVID-19 from the United States, Italy and Spain. The cDNA or gDNA used as material had been derived from T cells, B-cell-depleted T cells, or PBMCs.

Original processing methods: Reference gene primers were amplified, and this amplification served to estimate nucleated cell counts. Assay used: immunoSEQ multiplex PCR; TCRdb lists only in-frame clones, some missing. For V, J and clone size, that table is used; D and trimming come from the DNA. The sample records 250,000 to 300,000 clones, about 85% being singletons. The ends were cut back, 1 base at V and 6 bases at J, with 12 bases in the middle. Germline V gene data show CDR1 as MDHEN and CDR2 as SYDVKM. CDR3 length: 14 amino acids. The TCR originated in a man aged 55 to 70 with acute or convalescent COVID-19. This chain connects TRBV28 to TRBJ1-2; TRBD1 is a possible D gene (5 bases). The sequencing sample was made of peripheral blood. CDR3 loop: CASSLYTGLHGYTF. The CDR3 bases are TGTGCCAGCAGTTTATATACAGGCCTGCATGGCTACACCTTC.